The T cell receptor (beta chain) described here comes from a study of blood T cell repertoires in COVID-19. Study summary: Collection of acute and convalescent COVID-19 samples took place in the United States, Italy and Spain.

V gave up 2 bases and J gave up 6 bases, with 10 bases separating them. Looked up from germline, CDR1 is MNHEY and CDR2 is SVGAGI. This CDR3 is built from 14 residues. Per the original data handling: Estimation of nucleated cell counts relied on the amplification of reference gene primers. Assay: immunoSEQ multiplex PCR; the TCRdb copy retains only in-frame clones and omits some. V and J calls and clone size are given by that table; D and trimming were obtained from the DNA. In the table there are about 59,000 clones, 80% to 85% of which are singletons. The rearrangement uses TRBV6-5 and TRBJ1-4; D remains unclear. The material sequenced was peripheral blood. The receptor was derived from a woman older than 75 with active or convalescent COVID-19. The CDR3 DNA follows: TGTGCCAGCAGTTACAGGGAGGTTTATGAAAAACTGTTTTTT. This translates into CASSYREVYEKLFF.